This record looks at one T cell receptor beta chain sequence and its context. Its specificity is not known. The CDR3 has 15 amino acids. Germline V lookup: CDR1 SGHRS, CDR2 YFSETQ. V lost 4 bases to trimming and J lost 8 bases; unmatched junction nucleotides: 6. The sample belongs to a study of T cell responses to AZD1222 COVID-19 vaccine. Study at large: Samples with a second dose at about 4 or about 12 weeks were pooled together.

Study observations and caveats: Spike-specific TCR depth and breadth grew after two AZD1222 doses.

Some clones are missing from TCRdb's copy, which holds only in-frame ones; the method was immunoSEQ multiplex PCR. The sample lists over 60,000 clones, 80% to 90% seen once, with around 24% in the top ten. This sequence joins TRBV5-1 and TRBJ1-6, with 10 positions matching TRBD1. This TCR was sampled from an adult in good health. The sequencing here drew on peripheral blood, taken on day 0 of AZD1222 vaccination. CDR3 nucleotide sequence: TGCGCCAGCAGCATTACCGGGACAGGGGATTCACCCCTCCACTTT. This sequence encodes CASSITGTGDSPLHF.